Listed below are T cell receptor beta chains from one sample, sequenced in a study of blood T cell repertoires in COVID-19. Libraries were prepared by immunoSEQ multiplex PCR; TCRdb keeps only in-frame clonotypes and omits some of them. The sample consists of 130,000 to 150,000 clones, around four fifths of them appearing once. The sample taken for sequencing was PBMCs or T cells enriched from blood (not recorded which). The receptors stem from a woman between 40 and 50 years old who had recovered from COVID-19. Both conserved end residues are part of each CDR3. D genes are given only for firm matches. Only part of the rows carry a size: once, few, many, or a class if the clone is expanded.

clone_size j_call d_call cdr3_length v_call cdr3_aa cdr3_nt
- TRBJ2-7 TRBD2 18 TRBV14 CASSQASSGRISSYEQYF TGTGCCAGCAGCCAAGCTTCTAGCGGGCGGATTAGCTCCTACGAGCAGTACTTC
- TRBJ2-7 - 12 TRBV5-6 CASRRSGYEQYF TGTGCCAGCAGGAGGAGCGGGTACGAGCAGTACTTC
- TRBJ2-5 TRBD1 15 TRBV27 CASSLEGTGRPTQYF TGTGCCAGCAGTTTAGAAGGGACAGGGCGTCCGACCCAGTACTTC
- TRBJ1-6 - 13 TRBV30 CAWSAGNNSPLHF TGTGCCTGGAGCGCAGGGAATAATTCACCCCTCCACTTT
- TRBJ2-3 TRBD2 15 TRBV30 CAWSRTSGSTDTQYF TGTGCCTGGAGTCGGACTAGCGGGAGCACAGATACGCAGTATTTT
- TRBJ2-4 - 11 TRBV29-1 CSAGDKNIQYF TGCAGCGCAGGGGACAAAAACATTCAGTACTTC
- TRBJ1-2 - 15 TRBV3-1/TRBV3-2 CASSPRGGRNYGYTF TGTGCCAGCAGCCCTCGGGGGGGTCGCAACTATGGCTACACCTTC
- TRBJ1-1 - 15 TRBV27 CASSLVGGSNTEAFF TGTGCCAGCAGTTTAGTCGGCGGATCGAACACTGAAGCTTTCTTT
- TRBJ1-1 - 15 TRBV19 CASSMRGRENTEAFF TGTGCCAGTAGTATGAGAGGGAGGGAGAACACTGAAGCTTTCTTT
- TRBJ1-2 TRBD1 17 TRBV4-1 CASSIRQGAGTNYGYTF TGCGCCAGCAGCATTCGACAGGGGGCTGGGACAAACTATGGCTACACCTTC
- TRBJ2-5 - 12 TRBV30 CAWRASTQTQYF TGTGCCTGGAGGGCCTCCACCCAGACCCAGTACTTC
- TRBJ1-3 TRBD1 14 TRBV6-5 CATRWDREGNTIYF TGTGCCACGAGATGGGACAGGGAGGGAAACACCATATATTTT
few TRBJ1-6 - 15 TRBV9 CASSLDPSGDSPLHF TGTGCCAGCAGCCTCGACCCATCAGGGGATTCACCCCTCCACTTT
- TRBJ1-2 TRBD1 14 TRBV7-3 CASSPGTANYGYTF TGTGCCAGCAGCCCGGGGACAGCTAACTATGGCTACACCTTC
- TRBJ2-7 TRBD1 14 TRBV9 CASSVEQGPYEQYF TGTGCCAGCAGCGTAGAACAGGGGCCCTACGAGCAGTACTTC
once TRBJ2-5 - 15 TRBV18 CASSPRGGTGETQYF TGTGCCAGCTCACCACGGGGAGGCACGGGCGAGACCCAGTACTTC
- TRBJ1-2 TRBD1 16 TRBV3-1/TRBV3-2 CASSPGQGFEGYGYTF TGTGCCAGCAGCCCGGGACAGGGCTTTGAGGGCTATGGCTACACCTTC
- TRBJ1-2 TRBD1 15 TRBV9 CASSPRTGDPYGYTF TGTGCCAGCAGCCCTCGGACAGGGGATCCCTATGGCTACACCTTC
- TRBJ2-7 - 13 TRBV9 CASGPSPYYEQYF TGTGCCAGCGGGCCCTCTCCCTACTACGAGCAGTACTTC
- TRBJ2-5 TRBD2 17 TRBV19 CASSIRGLAGAPETQYF TGTGCCAGTAGTATTCGCGGACTAGCGGGAGCCCCGGAGACCCAGTACTTC
- TRBJ1-3 - 16 TRBV18 CASSSGQGSSGNTIYF TGTGCCAGCTCAAGCGGCCAGGGGAGCTCTGGAAACACCATATATTTT
once TRBJ2-6 TRBD1 20 TRBV4-1 CASSLNPRTGGIAGANVLTF TGCGCCAGCAGCCTAAACCCTCGGACAGGGGGAATAGCTGGGGCCAACGTCCTGACTTTC
once TRBJ1-5 - 13 TRBV19 CASSISVNQPQHF TGTGCCAGTAGTATATCGGTGAATCAGCCCCAGCATTTT
- TRBJ2-7 - 16 TRBV2 CASRRTGDLPRYEQYF TGTGCCAGCAGGAGAACAGGAGATCTGCCCCGCTACGAGCAGTACTTC
- TRBJ2-5 TRBD1 15 TRBV9 CASSRTGLWGETQYF TGTGCCAGCAGCCGGACAGGCCTTTGGGGAGAGACCCAGTACTTC
- TRBJ2-1 TRBD2 14 TRBV6-5 CASGGLAASNEQFF TGTGCCAGCGGGGGACTAGCGGCCAGCAATGAGCAGTTCTTC
- TRBJ2-3 TRBD2 17 TRBV7-9 CASSKGELATITDTQYF TGTGCCAGCAGCAAAGGGGAACTAGCGACAATCACAGATACGCAGTATTTT
- TRBJ1-2 - 13 TRBV7-8 CASSLEQNYGYTF TGTGCCAGCAGCCTGGAGCAGAACTATGGCTACACCTTC
once TRBJ2-5 - 15 TRBV30 CAWSLVTTRQETQYF TGTGCCTGGAGTCTGGTCACTACCCGCCAAGAGACCCAGTACTTC
- TRBJ2-7 - 13 TRBV18 CASSPSSNYEQYF TGTGCCAGCTCACCATCTAGCAACTACGAGCAGTACTTC
once TRBJ2-1 - 17 TRBV12-5 CASGLVGEGGPRDEQFF TGTGCTAGTGGTTTGGTCGGGGAGGGGGGCCCCAGGGATGAGCAGTTCTTC